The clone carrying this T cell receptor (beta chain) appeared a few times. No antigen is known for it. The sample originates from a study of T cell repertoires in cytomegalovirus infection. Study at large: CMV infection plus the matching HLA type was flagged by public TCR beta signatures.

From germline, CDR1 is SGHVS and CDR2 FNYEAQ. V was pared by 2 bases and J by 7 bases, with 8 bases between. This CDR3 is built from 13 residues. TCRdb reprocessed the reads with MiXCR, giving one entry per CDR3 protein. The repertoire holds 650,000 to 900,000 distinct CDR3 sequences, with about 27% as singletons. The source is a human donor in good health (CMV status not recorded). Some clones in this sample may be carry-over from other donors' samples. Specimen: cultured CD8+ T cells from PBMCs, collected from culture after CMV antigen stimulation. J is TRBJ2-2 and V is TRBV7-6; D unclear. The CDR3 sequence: CASSLTKGGELFF. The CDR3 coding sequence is TGTGCCAGCAGCTTAACGAAGGGCGGGGAGCTGTTTTTT.